This TCR beta chain was recovered during a study of tumor-infiltrating lymphocytes in primary liver carcinoma. Study at large: The number of productive TCRbeta reads per sample ranged from roughly 3.65 to 8 million and was similar across tissue types.

Germline CDR1 and CDR2: MNHEY and SVGAGI. CDR3 size: 12 residues. Trimming removed 7 bases at V and 6 bases at J, with 12 bases between. Total RNA amounting to approximately 460 ng was the source from which TCR beta cDNA was made with a constant-region primer. For TCR beta, libraries were produced by three nested multiplex PCR rounds using slightly modified ARM-PCR. Researchers ran the first two PCR rounds for roughly 10 cycles each with TRBV1-TRBV30 forward primers and a C-beta reverse primer. TCRdb re-analysed the multiplex PCR reads in MiXCR, keeping a single row per CDR3 protein. The sample has 90,000 to 100,000 distinct CDR3 sequences, approximately 71% seen once. This clonotype was found many times. For each extraction, RNA and DNA were obtained together from about 21-30 mg of unsorted bulk tissue.

This chain connects TRBV6-5 to TRBJ1-2, with a weak D call TRBD1 (5 bases). Sequencing used liver tumor tissue from sampling region 5. Subset noted: tumor region T5, tumor centre. This TCR came from a woman aged 60-70 years with primary liver carcinoma and hepatitis B virus infection. In DNA form, the CDR3 reads TGTGCCAGCACAAACTGGGGGGATGGCTACACCTTC. Amino acid sequence: CASTNWGDGYTF.